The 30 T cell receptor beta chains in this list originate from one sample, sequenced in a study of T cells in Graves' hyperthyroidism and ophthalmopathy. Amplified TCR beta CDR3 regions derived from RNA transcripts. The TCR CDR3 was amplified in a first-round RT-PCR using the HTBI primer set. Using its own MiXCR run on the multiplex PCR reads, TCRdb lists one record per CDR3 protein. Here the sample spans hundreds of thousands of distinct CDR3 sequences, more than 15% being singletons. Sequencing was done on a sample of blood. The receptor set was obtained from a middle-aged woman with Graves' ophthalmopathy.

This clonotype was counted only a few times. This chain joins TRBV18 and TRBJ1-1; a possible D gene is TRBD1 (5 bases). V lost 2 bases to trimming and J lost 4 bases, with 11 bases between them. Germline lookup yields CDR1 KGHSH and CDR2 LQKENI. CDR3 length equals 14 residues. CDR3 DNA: TGTGCCAGCTCACCAGGGACCGTGGGCACTGAAGCTTTCTTT. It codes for CASSPGTVGTEAFF.

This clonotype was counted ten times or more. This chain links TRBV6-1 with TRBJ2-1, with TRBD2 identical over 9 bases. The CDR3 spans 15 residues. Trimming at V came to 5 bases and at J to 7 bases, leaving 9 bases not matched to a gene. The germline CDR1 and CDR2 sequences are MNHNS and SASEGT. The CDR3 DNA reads TGTGCCAGCAGTCGACTAGCGGACCCGTGGAATGAGCAGTTCTTC. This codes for CASSRLADPWNEQFF.

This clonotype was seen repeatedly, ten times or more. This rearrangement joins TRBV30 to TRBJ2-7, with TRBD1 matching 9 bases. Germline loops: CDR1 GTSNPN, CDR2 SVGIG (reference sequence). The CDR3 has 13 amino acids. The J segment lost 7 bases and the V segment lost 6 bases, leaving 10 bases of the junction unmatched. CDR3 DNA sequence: TGTGCCTGTGGACAGGGGACATTTTCGGAGCAGTACTTC. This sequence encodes CACGQGTFSEQYF. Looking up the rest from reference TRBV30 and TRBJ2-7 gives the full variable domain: SQTIHQWPATLVQPVGSPLSLECTVEGTSNPNLYWYRQAAGRGLQLLFYSVGIGQISSEVPQNLSASRPQDRQFILSSKKLLLSDSGFYLCACGQGTFSEQYFGPGTRLTVT.

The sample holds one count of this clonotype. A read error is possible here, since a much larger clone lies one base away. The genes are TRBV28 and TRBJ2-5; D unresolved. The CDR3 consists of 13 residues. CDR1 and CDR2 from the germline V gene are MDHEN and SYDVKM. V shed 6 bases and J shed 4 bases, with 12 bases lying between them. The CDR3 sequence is CASSSLLRETQYF. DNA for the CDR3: TGTGCCAGCAGCTCTCTACTCCGAGAGACCCAGTACTTC.

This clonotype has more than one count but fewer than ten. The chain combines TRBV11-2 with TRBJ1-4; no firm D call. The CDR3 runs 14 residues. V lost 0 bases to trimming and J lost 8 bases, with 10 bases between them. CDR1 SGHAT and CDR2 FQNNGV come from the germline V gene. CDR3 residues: CASSLDQVIEKLFF. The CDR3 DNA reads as TGTGCCAGCAGCTTAGACCAGGTTATCGAAAAACTGTTTTTT.

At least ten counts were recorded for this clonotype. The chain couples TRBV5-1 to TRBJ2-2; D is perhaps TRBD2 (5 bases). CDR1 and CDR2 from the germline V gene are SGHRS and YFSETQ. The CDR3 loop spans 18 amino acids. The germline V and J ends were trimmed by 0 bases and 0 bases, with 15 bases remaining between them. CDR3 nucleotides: TGCGCCAGCAGCTTGGCCCTCAGGAATAGCGCGAACACCGGGGAGCTGTTTTTT. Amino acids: CASSLALRNSANTGELFF.

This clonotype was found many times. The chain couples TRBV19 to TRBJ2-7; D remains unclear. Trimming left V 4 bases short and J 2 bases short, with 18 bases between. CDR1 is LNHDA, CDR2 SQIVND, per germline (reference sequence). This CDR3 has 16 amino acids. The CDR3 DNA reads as TGTGCCAGTAGTACGCACTTCGGACCGATGGCCTACGAGCAGTACTTC. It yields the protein CASSTHFGPMAYEQYF.

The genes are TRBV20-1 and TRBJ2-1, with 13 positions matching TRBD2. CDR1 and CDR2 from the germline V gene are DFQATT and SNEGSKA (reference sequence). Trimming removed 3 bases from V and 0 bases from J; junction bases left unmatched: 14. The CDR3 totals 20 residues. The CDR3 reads CSARGGTSGGAPVSYNEQFF. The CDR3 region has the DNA TGCAGTGCTAGGGGGGGTACTAGCGGGGGGGCCCCGGTCTCCTACAATGAGCAGTTCTTC.

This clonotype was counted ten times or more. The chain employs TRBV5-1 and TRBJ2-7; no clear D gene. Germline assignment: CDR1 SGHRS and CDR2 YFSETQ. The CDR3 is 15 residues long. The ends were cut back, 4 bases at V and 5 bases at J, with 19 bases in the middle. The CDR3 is CASSLAALIVDEQYF. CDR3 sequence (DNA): TGCGCCAGCAGCCTGGCGGCCCTCATCGTAGACGAGCAGTACTTC. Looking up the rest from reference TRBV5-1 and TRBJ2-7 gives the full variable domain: KAGVTQTPRYLIKTRGQQVTLSCSPISGHRSVSWYQQTPGQGLQFLFEYFSETQRNKGNFPGRFSGRQFSNSRSEMNVSTLELGDSALYLCASSLAALIVDEQYFGPGTRLTVT.

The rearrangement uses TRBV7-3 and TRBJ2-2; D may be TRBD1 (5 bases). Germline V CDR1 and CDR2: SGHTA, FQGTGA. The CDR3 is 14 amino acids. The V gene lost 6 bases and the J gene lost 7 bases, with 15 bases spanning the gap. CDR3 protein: CASRRSTGVGELFF. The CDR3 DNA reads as TGTGCCAGCAGGCGATCAACAGGTGTCGGGGAGCTGTTTTTT.

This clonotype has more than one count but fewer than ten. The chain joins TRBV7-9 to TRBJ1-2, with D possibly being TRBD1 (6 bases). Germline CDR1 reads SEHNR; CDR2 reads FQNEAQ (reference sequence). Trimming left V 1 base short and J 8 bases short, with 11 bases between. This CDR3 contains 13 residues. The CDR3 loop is CASSLDEGVGYTF. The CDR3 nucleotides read TGTGCCAGCAGCTTAGACGAGGGGGTCGGCTACACCTTC.

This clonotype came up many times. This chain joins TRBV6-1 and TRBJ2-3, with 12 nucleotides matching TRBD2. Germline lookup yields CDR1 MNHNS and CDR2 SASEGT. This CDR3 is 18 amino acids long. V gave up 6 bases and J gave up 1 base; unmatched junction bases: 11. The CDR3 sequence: CASSDETSGGARTDTQYF. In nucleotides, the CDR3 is TGTGCCAGCAGCGATGAGACTAGCGGGGGTGCCCGCACAGATACGCAGTATTTT.

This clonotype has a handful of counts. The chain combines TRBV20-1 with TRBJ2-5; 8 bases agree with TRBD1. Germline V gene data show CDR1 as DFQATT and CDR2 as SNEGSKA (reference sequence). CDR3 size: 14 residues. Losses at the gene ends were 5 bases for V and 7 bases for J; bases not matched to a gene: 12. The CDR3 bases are TGCAGTGCTGCTCCCGGGACAGGCCGGGTGACCCAGTACTTC. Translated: CSAAPGTGRVTQYF.

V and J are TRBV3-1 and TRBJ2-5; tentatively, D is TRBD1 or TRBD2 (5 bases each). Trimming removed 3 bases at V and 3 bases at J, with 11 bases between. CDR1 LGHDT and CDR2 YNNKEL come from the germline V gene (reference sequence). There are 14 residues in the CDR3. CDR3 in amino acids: CASSHGTVKETQYF. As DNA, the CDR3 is TGTGCCAGCAGCCATGGGACGGTCAAAGAGACCCAGTACTTC.

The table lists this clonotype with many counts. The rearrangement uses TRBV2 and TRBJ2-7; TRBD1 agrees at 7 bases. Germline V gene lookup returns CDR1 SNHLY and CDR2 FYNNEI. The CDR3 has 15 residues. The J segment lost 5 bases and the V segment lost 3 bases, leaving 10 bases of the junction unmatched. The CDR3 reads CASSEETGISHEQYF. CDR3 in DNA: TGTGCCAGCAGTGAGGAGACAGGGATATCCCACGAGCAGTACTTC.

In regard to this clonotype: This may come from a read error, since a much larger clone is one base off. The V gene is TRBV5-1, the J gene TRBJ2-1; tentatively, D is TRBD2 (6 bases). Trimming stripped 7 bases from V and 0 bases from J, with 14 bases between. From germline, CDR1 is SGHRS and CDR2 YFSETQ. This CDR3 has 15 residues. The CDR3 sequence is CASGINGSSYNEQFF. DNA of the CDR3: TGCGCCAGCGGTATTAACGGGAGCTCCTACAATGAGCAGTTCTTC.

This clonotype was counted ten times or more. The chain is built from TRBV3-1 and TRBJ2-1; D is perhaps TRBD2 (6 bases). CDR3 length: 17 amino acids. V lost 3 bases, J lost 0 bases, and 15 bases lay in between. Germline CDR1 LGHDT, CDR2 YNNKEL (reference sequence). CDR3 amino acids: CASSHPRDGSSYNEQFF. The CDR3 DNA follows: TGTGCCAGCAGCCACCCCCGGGACGGGAGCTCCTACAATGAGCAGTTCTTC.

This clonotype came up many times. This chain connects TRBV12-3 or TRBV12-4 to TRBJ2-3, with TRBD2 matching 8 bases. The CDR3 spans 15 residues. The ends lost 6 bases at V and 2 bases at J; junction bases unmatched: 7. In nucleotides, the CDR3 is TGTGCCAGCAGCGTGACTAGCGCTTACACAGATACGCAGTATTTT. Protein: CASSVTSAYTDTQYF.

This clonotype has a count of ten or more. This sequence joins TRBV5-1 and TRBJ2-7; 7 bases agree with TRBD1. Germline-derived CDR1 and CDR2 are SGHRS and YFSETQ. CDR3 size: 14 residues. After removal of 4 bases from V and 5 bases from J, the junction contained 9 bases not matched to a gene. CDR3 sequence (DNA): TGCGCCAGCAGCACCGAAGGGGGCGCCGACGAGCAGTACTTC. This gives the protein CASSTEGGADEQYF.

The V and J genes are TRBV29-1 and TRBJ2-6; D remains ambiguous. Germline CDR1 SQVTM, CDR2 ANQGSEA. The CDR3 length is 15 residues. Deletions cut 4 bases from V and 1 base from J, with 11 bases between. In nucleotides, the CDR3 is TGCAGCGTTGGACCAGGACGGTCTGGGGCCAACGTCCTGACTTTC. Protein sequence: CSVGPGRSGANVLTF.

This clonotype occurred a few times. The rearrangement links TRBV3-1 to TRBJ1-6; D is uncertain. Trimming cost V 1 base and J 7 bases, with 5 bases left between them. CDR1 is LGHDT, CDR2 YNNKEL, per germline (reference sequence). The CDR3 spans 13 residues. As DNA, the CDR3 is TGTGCCAGCAGCCAAGTAAGGAATTCACCCCTCCACTTT. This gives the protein CASSQVRNSPLHF.

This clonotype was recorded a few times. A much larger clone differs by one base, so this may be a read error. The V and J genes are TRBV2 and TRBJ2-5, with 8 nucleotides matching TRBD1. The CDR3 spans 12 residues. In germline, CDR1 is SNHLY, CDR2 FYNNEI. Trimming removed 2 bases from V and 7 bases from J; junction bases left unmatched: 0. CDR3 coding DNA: TGTGCCAGCAGTGAACAGGGGGCGACCCAGTACTTC. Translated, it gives CASSEQGATQYF.

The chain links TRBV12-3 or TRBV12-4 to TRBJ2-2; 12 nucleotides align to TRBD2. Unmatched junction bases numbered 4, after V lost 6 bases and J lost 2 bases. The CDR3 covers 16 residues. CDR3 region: CASRTTSGSNTGELFF. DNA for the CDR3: TGTGCCAGCAGAACGACTAGCGGGAGTAACACCGGGGAGCTGTTTTTT.

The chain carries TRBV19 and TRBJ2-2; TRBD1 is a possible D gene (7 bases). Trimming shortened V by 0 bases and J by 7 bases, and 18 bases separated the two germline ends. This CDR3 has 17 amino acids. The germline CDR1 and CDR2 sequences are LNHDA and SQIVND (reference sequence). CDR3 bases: TGTGCCAGTAGTATAGATCGCGGGACAGATTCGGGCGGGGAGCTGTTTTTT. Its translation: CASSIDRGTDSGGELFF.

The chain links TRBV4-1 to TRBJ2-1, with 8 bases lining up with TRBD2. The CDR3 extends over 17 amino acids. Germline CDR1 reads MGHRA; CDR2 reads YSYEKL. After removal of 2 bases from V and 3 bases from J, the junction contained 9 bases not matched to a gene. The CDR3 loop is CASSQRLGAGDYNEQFF. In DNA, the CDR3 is TGCGCCAGCAGCCAAAGGCTGGGAGCGGGGGACTACAATGAGCAGTTCTTC.

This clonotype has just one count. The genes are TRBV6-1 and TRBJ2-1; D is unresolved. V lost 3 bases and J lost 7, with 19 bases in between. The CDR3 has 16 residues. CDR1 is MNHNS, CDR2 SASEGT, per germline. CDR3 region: CASSDDPLPPLNEQFF. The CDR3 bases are TGTGCCAGCAGTGACGACCCCCTCCCACCCTTAAATGAGCAGTTCTTC.

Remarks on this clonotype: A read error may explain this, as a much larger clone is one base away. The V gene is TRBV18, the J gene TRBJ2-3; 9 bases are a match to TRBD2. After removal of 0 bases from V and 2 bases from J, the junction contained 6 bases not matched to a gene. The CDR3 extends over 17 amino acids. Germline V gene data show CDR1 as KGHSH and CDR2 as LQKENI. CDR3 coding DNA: TGTGCCAGCTCACCACCAAGAATAGCGGGAGTCACAGATACGCAGTATTTT. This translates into CASSPPRIAGVTDTQYF. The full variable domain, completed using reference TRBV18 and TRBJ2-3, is NAGVMQNPRHLVRRRGQEARLRCSPMKGHSHVYWYRQLPEEGLKFMVYLQKENIIDESGMPKERFSAEFPKEGPSILRIQQVVRGDSAAYFCASSPPRIAGVTDTQYFGPGTRLTVL.

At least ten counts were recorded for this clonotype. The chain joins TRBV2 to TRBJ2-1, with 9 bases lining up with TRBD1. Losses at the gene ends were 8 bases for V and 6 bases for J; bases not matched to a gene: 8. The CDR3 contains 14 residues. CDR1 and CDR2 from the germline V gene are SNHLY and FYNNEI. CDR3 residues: CASCLGQGRNEQFF. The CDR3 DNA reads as TGTGCCAGCTGCCTGGGACAGGGTCGCAATGAGCAGTTCTTC.

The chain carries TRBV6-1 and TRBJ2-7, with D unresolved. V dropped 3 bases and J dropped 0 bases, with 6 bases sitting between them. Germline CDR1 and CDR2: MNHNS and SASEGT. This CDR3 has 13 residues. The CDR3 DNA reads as TGTGCCAGCAGTGATACAGACTCCTACGAGCAGTACTTC. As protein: CASSDTDSYEQYF.

In DNA form, the CDR3 reads TGTGCCAGCAGTTACTCGTATGCGGCGAGATTGGCGCGGGGCAATGAGCAGTTCTTC. It codes for CASSYSYAARLARGNEQFF. V is TRBV6-2 or TRBV6-3 and J is TRBJ2-1; a weak D match, TRBD2 (6 bases). The CDR3 is 19 residues long. Germline lookup yields CDR1 MNHEY and CDR2 SVGEGT. V dropped 0 bases and J dropped 6 bases, with 24 bases sitting between them.